Each of the 17 T cell receptor beta chains below was sequenced from the same sample in a study of shared clonotypes between healthy human individuals. Assay used: immunoSEQ multiplex PCR; TCRdb lists only in-frame clones, some missing. The sample contains about 1 million clones, approximately 76% of which appear only once. The sequencing input was memory CD4+ T cells sorted from blood. Indicated subset: CD45RA-negative fraction. Receptor source: a man between 18 and 35 years old in good health.

The chain combines TRBV4-3 with TRBJ1-2; D possibly corresponds to TRBD1 (5 bases). This CDR3 is 15 amino acids long. The V end was cut by 1 base, the J end by 1 base, with 10 bases between. Germline loops: CDR1 LGHNA, CDR2 YSLEER. The CDR3 here is CASSQVRGFNYGYTF. The DNA of the CDR3 is TGCGCCAGCAGCCAAGTCCGGGGGTTTAACTATGGCTACACCTTC.

The CDR3 DNA follows: TGTGCCAGCACCTCGAGCGGGGGGGCGATCCCCGGGGAGCTGTTTTTT. Encoded protein: CASTSSGGAIPGELFF. The chain links TRBV11-1 to TRBJ2-2; the match to TRBD2 covers 10 bases. This CDR3 is 16 amino acids long. J lost 6 bases, V lost 7 bases, and 11 bases had no gene match. Germline CDR1 reads SGHAT; CDR2 reads FQDESV (reference sequence).

The chain joins TRBV11-3 to TRBJ1-1, with D maybe TRBD1 (6 bases). Germline assignment: CDR1 SGHNT and CDR2 YENEEA. V lost 0 bases and J lost 4, with 12 bases in between. There are 15 residues in the CDR3. CDR3 protein: CASSLDGTGSTEAFF. In DNA form, the CDR3 reads TGTGCCAGCAGCTTAGATGGCACAGGGAGCACTGAAGCTTTCTTT. The variable domain in full, with the rest retrieved from reference TRBV11-3 and TRBJ1-1, is EAGVVQSPRYKIIEKKQPVAFWCNPISGHNTLYWYLQNLGQGPELLIRYENEEAVDDSQLPKDRFSAERLKGVDSTLKIQPAELGDSAVYLCASSLDGTGSTEAFFGQGTRLTVV.

V usage is TRBV28 and J usage is TRBJ2-2; D ambiguous. Germline values: CDR1 MDHEN, CDR2 SYDVKM. The V end lost 2 bases, the J end lost 3 bases, and 13 bases lay between the germline ends. This CDR3 spans 16 amino acids. The CDR3 nucleotides are TGTGCCAGCAGTTTAGACAATCGAATGGACACCGGGGAGCTGTTTTTT. Its protein is CASSLDNRMDTGELFF.

There are a few counts of this clone. The gene calls are TRBV11-2 and TRBJ2-3; possible D gene TRBD1, 5 bases. The germline V gene has CDR1 SGHAT and CDR2 FQNNGV. The CDR3 is made up of 12 amino acids. V was cut by 3 bases and J by 9 bases, with 10 bases left in between. CDR3 DNA: TGTGCCAGCAGCTTGCTGGGGCGCACGCAGTATTTT. It is translated as CASSLLGRTQYF.

This sequence joins TRBV16 and TRBJ2-1; 7 positions agree with TRBD2. This CDR3 is 16 amino acids long. The V segment lost 4 bases and the J segment 0 bases; nucleotides outside the gene matches: 6. Germline loops: CDR1 KGHSY, CDR2 FQNENV. The CDR3 DNA sequence: TGTGCCAGCAGCCTCGGAGCGGGATCCTCCTACAATGAGCAGTTCTTC. Protein: CASSLGAGSSYNEQFF.

This clone was recorded once. This chain joins TRBV29-1 and TRBJ1-2, with 10 bases fitting TRBD1. Looked up from germline, CDR1 is SQVTM and CDR2 is ANQGSEA. The CDR3 is 14 amino acids. V trimming: 5 bases; J trimming: 8 bases; junction bases outside the gene matches: 11. The CDR3 region is CSVTDRGRLGGYTF. The DNA of the CDR3 is TGCAGCGTTACCGACAGGGGGCGCTTGGGGGGCTACACCTTC.

The V gene is TRBV5-4, the J gene TRBJ2-7; D call uncertain. Germline V lookup: CDR1 SGHNT, CDR2 YYREEE (reference sequence). Trimming removed 0 bases from V and 1 base from J, with 5 bases in between. CDR3 size: 13 residues. The CDR3 nucleotides are TGTGCCAGCAGCTTGGCCACTTCCTACGAGCAGTACTTC. Protein product: CASSLATSYEQYF.

V usage is TRBV4-1 and J usage is TRBJ2-2; TRBD1 agrees at 9 bases. After removal of 5 bases from V and 4 bases from J, the junction contained 23 bases not matched to a gene. The CDR3 consists of 21 residues. Germline values: CDR1 MGHRA, CDR2 YSYEKL. The CDR3 loop reads CASSLRSYSGQGGVGTGELFF. The CDR3 bases are TGCGCCAGCAGCTTAAGGAGCTATTCGGGACAGGGAGGAGTGGGCACCGGGGAGCTGTTTTTT.

In the case of this clone: An end of the junction does not agree with germline; a read error may underlie this. The rearrangement uses TRBV4-3 and TRBJ2-7, with TRBD1 matching 9 bases. This CDR3 region has 16 residues. The V gene's germline CDR1 is LGHNA and CDR2 YSLEER. The CDR3 sequence: CASSQRAGTGPYGQYF. In nucleotides, the CDR3 is TGCGCCAGCAGCCAAAGGGCCGGGACAGGGCCATACGGGCAGTACTTC.

The chain carries TRBV18 and TRBJ2-1; 14 bases are shared with TRBD2. This CDR3 comprises 15 residues. J gave up 8 bases and V 6 bases, and 6 bases lay outside the gene matches. The germline CDR1 and CDR2 sequences are KGHSH and LQKENI. CDR3 DNA sequence: TGTGCCAGCTCTCAGACTAGCGGGGGGGCCTATGAGCAGTTCTTC. Protein product: CASSQTSGGAYEQFF.

The rearrangement joins TRBV6-5 to TRBJ2-7; no clear D. This CDR3 region has 12 residues. Germline values: CDR1 MNHEY, CDR2 SVGAGI. The germline V and J ends were trimmed by 6 bases and 2 bases, with 8 bases remaining between them. Written as DNA, the CDR3 is TGTGCCAGCAGCAAACCCCCCTACGAGCAGTACTTC. Amino acid sequence: CASSKPPYEQYF.

This clone was counted only a few times. The chain recombines TRBV2 with TRBJ1-2, with D uncertain. Germline lookup yields CDR1 SNHLY and CDR2 FYNNEI. This CDR3 comprises 12 residues. V shed 4 bases and J shed 4 bases, with 7 bases lying between them. As DNA, the CDR3 is TGTGCCAGCAGTGTAAGGCCCTATGGCTACACCTTC. It translates to CASSVRPYGYTF.

V usage is TRBV2 and J usage is TRBJ1-4, with D uncertain. Deletions cut 5 bases from V and 7 bases from J, with 11 bases between. Germline CDR1 reads SNHLY; CDR2 reads FYNNEI. There are 13 residues in the CDR3. The CDR3 nucleotides are TGTGCCAGCAGTTTGGTCCTACGTGAAAAACTGTTTTTT. It yields the protein CASSLVLREKLFF.

The J gene is TRBJ2-3, the V gene TRBV5-1; TRBD2 might be the D (5 bases). CDR3 length: 13 amino acids. The germline CDR1 and CDR2 sequences are SGHRS and YFSETQ. The ends were cut back, 7 bases at V and 2 bases at J, with 11 bases in the middle. The CDR3 sequence: CASRLSLTDTQYF. The CDR3 DNA reads TGCGCCAGCCGACTAAGCCTCACAGATACGCAGTATTTT.

The sample holds many counts of this clone. The chain uses TRBV12-5 and TRBJ2-2; no definite D call. V was clipped by 3 bases and J by 0 bases, with 8 bases between them. Germline-derived CDR1 and CDR2 are LGHNT and FRNRAP. CDR3 size: 15 residues. CDR3 sequence reads: CASGFGVPNTGELFF. DNA of the CDR3: TGTGCTAGTGGTTTTGGGGTTCCGAACACCGGGGAGCTGTTTTTT.

The V call is TRBV5-4, the J call TRBJ2-3, with D perhaps matching TRBD1 (5 bases). CDR1 and CDR2 from the germline V gene are SGHNT and YYREEE (reference sequence). The CDR3 is made up of 13 amino acids. V was clipped by 5 bases and J by 1 base, with 8 bases between them. Here the CDR3 reads CASRKGGTDTQYF. In DNA, the CDR3 is TGTGCCAGCAGAAAAGGGGGCACAGATACGCAGTATTTT.